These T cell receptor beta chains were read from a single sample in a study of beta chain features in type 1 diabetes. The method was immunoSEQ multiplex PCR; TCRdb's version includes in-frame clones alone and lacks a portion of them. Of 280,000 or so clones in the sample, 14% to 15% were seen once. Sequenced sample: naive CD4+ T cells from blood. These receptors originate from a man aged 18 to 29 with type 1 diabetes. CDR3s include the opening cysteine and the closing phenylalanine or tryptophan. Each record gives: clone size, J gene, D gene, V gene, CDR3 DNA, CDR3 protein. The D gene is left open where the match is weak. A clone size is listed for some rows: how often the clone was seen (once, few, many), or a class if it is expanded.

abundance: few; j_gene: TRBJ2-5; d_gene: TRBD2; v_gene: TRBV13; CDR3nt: TGTGCCAGCAGCCCGCCCCAGACTAGCGGGGGGGCCCTGCGAGAGACCCAGTACTTC; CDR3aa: CASSPPQTSGGALRETQYF
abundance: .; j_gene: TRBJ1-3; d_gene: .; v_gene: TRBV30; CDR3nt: TGTGCCTGGAAGGGCTGGGGCGGAGGAAACACCATATATTTT; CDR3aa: CAWKGWGGGNTIYF
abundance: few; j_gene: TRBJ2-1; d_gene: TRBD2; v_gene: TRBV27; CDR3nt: TGTGCCAGCAGTCCGGGGACTAGCGCCCACAATGAGCAGTTCTTC; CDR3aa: CASSPGTSAHNEQFF
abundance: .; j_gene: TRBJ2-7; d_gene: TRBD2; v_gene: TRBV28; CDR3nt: TGTGCCAGCAGTTTAGGTGGGACTAGCGGGTACGAGCAGTACTTC; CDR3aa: CASSLGGTSGYEQYF
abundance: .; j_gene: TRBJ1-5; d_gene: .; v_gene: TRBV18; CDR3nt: TGTGCCAGCTCACCCGGGAATCAGCCCCAGCATTTT; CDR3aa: CASSPGNQPQHF
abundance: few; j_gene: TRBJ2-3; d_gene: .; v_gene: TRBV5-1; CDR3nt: TGCGCCAGCAGCTACAGGGATAGCACAGATACGCAGTATTTT; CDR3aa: CASSYRDSTDTQYF
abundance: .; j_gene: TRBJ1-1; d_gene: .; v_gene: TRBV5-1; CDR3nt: TGCGCCAGCAGCTTGGGACAGCGAGACACTGAAGCTTTCTTT; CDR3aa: CASSLGQRDTEAFF
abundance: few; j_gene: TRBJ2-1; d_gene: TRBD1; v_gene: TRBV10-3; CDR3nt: TGTGCCATCAGTGGCGGACCAGGGGGCGGAGACTACAATGAGCAGTTCTTC; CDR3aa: CAISGGPGGGDYNEQFF
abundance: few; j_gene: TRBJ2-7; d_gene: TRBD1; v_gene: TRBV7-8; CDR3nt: TGTGCCAGCAGCCCAGCGACAGGGAGCTCCTACGAGCAGTACTTC; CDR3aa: CASSPATGSSYEQYF
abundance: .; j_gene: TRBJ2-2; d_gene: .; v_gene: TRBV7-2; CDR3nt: TGTGCCAGCAGCTTATCCCTCGACACCGGGGAGCTGTTTTTT; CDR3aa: CASSLSLDTGELFF
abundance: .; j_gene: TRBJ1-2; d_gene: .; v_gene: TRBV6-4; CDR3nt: TGTGCCAGCAGTAACAGGGATAGTGGCTACACCTTC; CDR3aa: CASSNRDSGYTF
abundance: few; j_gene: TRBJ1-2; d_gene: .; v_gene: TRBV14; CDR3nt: TGTGCCAGCAGCCAAGACTCGGGGGGCGGAAGCTATGGCTACACCTTC; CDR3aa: CASSQDSGGGSYGYTF
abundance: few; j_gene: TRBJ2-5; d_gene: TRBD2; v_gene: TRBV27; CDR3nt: TGTGCCAGCAGTCGACGGGAGGGAGAGACCCAGTACTTC; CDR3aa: CASSRREGETQYF
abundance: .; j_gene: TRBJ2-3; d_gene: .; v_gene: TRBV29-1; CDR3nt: TGCAGCGTTGCCTACGTTCCGGGGAGGGATACGCAGTATTTT; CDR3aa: CSVAYVPGRDTQYF
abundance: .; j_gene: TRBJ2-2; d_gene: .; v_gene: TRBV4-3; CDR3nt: TGCGCCAGCAGCGTGTGGGGGGGCCTCGCCGGGGAGCTGTTTTTT; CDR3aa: CASSVWGGLAGELFF
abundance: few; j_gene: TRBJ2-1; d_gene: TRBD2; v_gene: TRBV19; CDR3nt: TGTGCCAGTAGTATACAAGGGACTAGCGGGGGAGGTGAGCAGTTCTTC; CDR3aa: CASSIQGTSGGGEQFF
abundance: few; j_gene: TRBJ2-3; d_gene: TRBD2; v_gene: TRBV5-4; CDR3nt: TGTGCCAGCAGCTTAAGAGCGGGACCAAGAGATACGCAGTATTTT; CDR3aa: CASSLRAGPRDTQYF
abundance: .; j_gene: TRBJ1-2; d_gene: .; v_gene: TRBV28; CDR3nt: TGTGCCAGCAGTTTACCGACTTATGGCTACACCTTC; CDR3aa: CASSLPTYGYTF
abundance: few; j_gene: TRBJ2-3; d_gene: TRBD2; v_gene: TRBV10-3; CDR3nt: TGTGCCATCGGGGGCCAACTAGCGGGAGTCGGCACAGATACGCAGTATTTT; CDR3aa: CAIGGQLAGVGTDTQYF
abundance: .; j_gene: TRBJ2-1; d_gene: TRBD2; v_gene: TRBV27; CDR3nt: TGTGCCAGCAGTTTTGAAGAGGGACTAGGTCGAGGGGGCAATGAGCAGTTCTTC; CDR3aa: CASSFEEGLGRGGNEQFF
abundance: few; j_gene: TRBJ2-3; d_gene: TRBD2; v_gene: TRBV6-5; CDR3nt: TGTGCCAGCAGTGTACTAGCGGGGACAGATACGCAGTATTTT; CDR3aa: CASSVLAGTDTQYF
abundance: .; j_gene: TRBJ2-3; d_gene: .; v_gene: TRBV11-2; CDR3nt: TGTGCCAGCAGCTCCTCAGTGGGCGTTGATACGCAGTATTTT; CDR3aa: CASSSSVGVDTQYF
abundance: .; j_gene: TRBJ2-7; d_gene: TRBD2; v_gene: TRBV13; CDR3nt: TGTGCCAGCCGACGGGGGGGCCCCTCCTACGAGCAGTACTTC; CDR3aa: CASRRGGPSYEQYF
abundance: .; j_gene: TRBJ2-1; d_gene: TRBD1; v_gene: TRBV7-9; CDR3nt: TGTGCCAGCAGCTTAACGCGGGACAGGGTCGACAATGAGCAGTTCTTC; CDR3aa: CASSLTRDRVDNEQFF
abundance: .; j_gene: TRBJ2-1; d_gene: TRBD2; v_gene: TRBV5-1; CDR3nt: TGCGCCAGCAGCTTGGCCCTAGCGGGAGGGCGAAATGAGCAGTTCTTC; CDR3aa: CASSLALAGGRNEQFF
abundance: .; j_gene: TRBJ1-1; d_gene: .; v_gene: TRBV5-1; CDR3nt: TGCGCCAGCAGCTTGGAGGCGGGGGTGTACCCTTTCTTT; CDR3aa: CASSLEAGVYPFF
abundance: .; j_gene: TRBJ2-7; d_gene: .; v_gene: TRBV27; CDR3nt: TGTGCCAGCAGTTTACGGCGGGATACGTACGAGCAGTACTTC; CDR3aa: CASSLRRDTYEQYF
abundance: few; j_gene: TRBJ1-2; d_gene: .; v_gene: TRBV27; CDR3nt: TGTGCCAGCAGTCCAGCAAGTTATTACTCCCGAGGCTATGGCTACACCTTC; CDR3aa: CASSPASYYSRGYGYTF
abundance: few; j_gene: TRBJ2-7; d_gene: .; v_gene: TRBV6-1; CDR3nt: TGTGCCAGCAGTGAAGGTCGGGCAGGGAGGTTCTACGAGCAGTACTTC; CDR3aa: CASSEGRAGRFYEQYF
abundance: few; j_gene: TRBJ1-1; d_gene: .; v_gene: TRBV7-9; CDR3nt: TGTGCCAGCAGTCGCCCGGACAGGAACACTGAAGCTTTCTTT; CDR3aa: CASSRPDRNTEAFF
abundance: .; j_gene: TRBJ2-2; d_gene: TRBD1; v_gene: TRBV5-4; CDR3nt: TGTGCCAGCAGCTTGGGGACAGGGGGCCCCGGGGAGCTGTTTTTT; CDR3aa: CASSLGTGGPGELFF
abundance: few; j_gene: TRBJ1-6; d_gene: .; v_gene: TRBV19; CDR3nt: TGTGCCAGCAGACAGGCGATCTATAATTCACCCCTCCACTTT; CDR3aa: CASRQAIYNSPLHF
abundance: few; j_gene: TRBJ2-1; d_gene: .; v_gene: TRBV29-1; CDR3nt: TGCAGCGTTTTCGTTGAGTTGTACAATGAGCAGTTCTTC; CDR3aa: CSVFVELYNEQFF
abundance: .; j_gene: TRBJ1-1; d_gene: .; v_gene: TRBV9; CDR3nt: TGTGCCAGCAGCCCCGCCCTGGGCAGGGGAAACACTGAAGCTTTCTTT; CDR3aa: CASSPALGRGNTEAFF
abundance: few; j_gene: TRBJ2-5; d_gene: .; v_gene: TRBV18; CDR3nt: TGTGCCAGCTCACCGTCGGGAGAGACCCAGTACTTC; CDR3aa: CASSPSGETQYF
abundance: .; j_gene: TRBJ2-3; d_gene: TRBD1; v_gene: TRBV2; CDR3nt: TGTGCCAGCAGCGCTGGACAGGGAGTGGAATATTTT; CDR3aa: CASSAGQGVEYF
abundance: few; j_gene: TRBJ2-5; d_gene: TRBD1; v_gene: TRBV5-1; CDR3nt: TGCGCCAGCAGCCTGACAGGGTGGGACCAAGAGACCCAGTACTTC; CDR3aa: CASSLTGWDQETQYF
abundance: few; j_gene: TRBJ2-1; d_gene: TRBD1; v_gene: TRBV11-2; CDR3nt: TGTGCCAGCAGCCCGGGACAGGGATTCGCGGATATCTACAATGAGCAGTTCTTC; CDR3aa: CASSPGQGFADIYNEQFF
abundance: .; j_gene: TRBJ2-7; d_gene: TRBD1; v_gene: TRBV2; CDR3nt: TGTGCCAGCAGCCTCGGGACAGGGACCTACGAGCAGTACTTC; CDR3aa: CASSLGTGTYEQYF
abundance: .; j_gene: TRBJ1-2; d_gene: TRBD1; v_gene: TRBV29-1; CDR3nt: TGCAGCGTTAGAACAGGGGGAGGCTATGGCTACACCTTC; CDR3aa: CSVRTGGGYGYTF
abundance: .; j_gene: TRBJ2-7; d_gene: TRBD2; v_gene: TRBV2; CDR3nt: TGTGCCAGCAGCTGGGCGCAGCGGGGGGATTACGAGCAGTACTTC; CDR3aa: CASSWAQRGDYEQYF
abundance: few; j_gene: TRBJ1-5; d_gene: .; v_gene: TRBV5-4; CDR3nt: TGTGCCAGCAGCTTGAAGGGGAGCAATCAGCCCCAGCATTTT; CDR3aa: CASSLKGSNQPQHF
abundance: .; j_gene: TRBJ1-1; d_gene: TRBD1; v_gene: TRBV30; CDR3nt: TGTGCCTGGATGACCACAGGGGCGAACACTGAAGCTTTCTTT; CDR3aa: CAWMTTGANTEAFF
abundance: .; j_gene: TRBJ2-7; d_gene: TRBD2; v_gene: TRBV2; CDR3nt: TGTGCCAGCAATAGTAGCGGGAGCTCCTACGAGCAGTACTTC; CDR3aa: CASNSSGSSYEQYF
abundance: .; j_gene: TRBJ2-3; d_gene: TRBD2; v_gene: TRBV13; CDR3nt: TGTGCCAGCAGCTTAGGGACTAGCGGAGACACAGATACGCAGTATTTT; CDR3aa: CASSLGTSGDTDTQYF
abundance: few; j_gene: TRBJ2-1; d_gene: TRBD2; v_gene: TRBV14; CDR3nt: TGTGCCAGCAGCCAAAACCTATGGAGCGGGAGGGCCCGGTTCTTC; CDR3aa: CASSQNLWSGRARFF
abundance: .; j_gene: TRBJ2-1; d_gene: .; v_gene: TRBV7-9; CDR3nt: TGTGCCAGCAGCTTTTTCAGGATCGATGAGCAGTTCTTC; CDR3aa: CASSFFRIDEQFF